This T cell receptor (beta chain) originates from a study of T cells after yellow fever vaccination. About the research overall: Low-cell-number fractions underwent preparation using SMART-Seq v4 Ultra Low Input. Study results and caveats: Abundant clonotypes from the bulk population could contaminate FACS-sorted repertoires. Booster samples showed a return of most primary-vaccination clones (roughly 96% CD4, approximately 88% CD8).

Conversion of TCR transcripts into cDNA relied on 5'RACE template switching, which added a universal primer site and UMIs. Using its own MiXCR run on the 5' RACE reads, TCRdb lists one record per CDR3 protein. Counted here are 68,000 or so distinct CDR3 sequences, about 6.5% occurring once; the ten biggest clones make up around 37%. V was shortened by 4 bases and J by 1 base, with 12 bases between the two germline ends. The CDR3 contains 14 residues. Germline CDR1 and CDR2: DFQATT and SNEGSKA (reference sequence). This clonotype was picked up many times. Its target is unknown. The V call is TRBV20-1, the J call TRBJ2-3; D gene uncertain. The sequence was obtained from a man between 18 and 35 years old who received the YFV17D yellow fever vaccine. The input for sequencing was CD8+ T cells sorted from PBMCs, taken about 49 days after the first yellow fever vaccination. Written as DNA, the CDR3 is TGCAGTGCTACGGCTGGGTCACGCACAGATACGCAGTATTTT. This gives the protein CSATAGSRTDTQYF.